The 9 T cell receptor beta chains reported below all come from one sample, sequenced in a study of T cell responses to AZD1222 COVID-19 vaccine. Using immunoSEQ multiplex PCR, the repertoire was profiled, and TCRdb retains in-frame clones only, with some absent. Of 90,000 to 150,000 clones detected, approximately 86% appear once; the ten largest clones hold just over 2.5%. The source material was peripheral blood, sampled 28 days after the second AZD1222 dose. The receptors derive from an adult who received the AZD1222 COVID-19 vaccine.

This clone has a single count. V usage is TRBV5-1 and J usage is TRBJ2-2, with D unclear. The V gene lost 5 bases and the J gene lost 0 bases, with 8 bases spanning the gap. Germline CDR1 SGHRS, CDR2 YFSETQ. This CDR3 has 14 residues. Written as DNA, the CDR3 is TGCGCCAGCAGTGGGCAGGCGAACACCGGGGAGCTGTTTTTT. Protein sequence: CASSGQANTGELFF. Full variable domain (remainder filled in from reference TRBV5-1 and TRBJ2-2): KAGVTQTPRYLIKTRGQQVTLSCSPISGHRSVSWYQQTPGQGLQFLFEYFSETQRNKGNFPGRFSGRQFSNSRSEMNVSTLELGDSALYLCASSGQANTGELFFGEGSRLTVL.

This clone has a single count. The CDR3 loop reads CASSRHRDRGWVSYNEQFF. The DNA for the CDR3 is TGTGCCAGCAGCAGACACCGGGACAGGGGATGGGTCTCCTACAATGAGCAGTTCTTC. This rearrangement joins TRBV21-1 to TRBJ2-1; the table calls TRBD1, which could not be checked here. TRBV21-1 is reported as a pseudogene. The CDR3 has 19 residues.

The chain has TRBV29-1 and TRBJ1-3; 7 positions agree with TRBD1. Looked up from germline, CDR1 is SQVTM and CDR2 is ANQGSEA. The CDR3 consists of 13 residues. The trim removed 7 bases at V and 0 bases at J, leaving 3 bases unmatched. CDR3 DNA sequence: TGCAGCGCCAGGACAGGCTCTGGAAACACCATATATTTT. It specifies CSARTGSGNTIYF.

The V gene is TRBV6-5, the J gene TRBJ1-2; 7 bases match TRBD1. The junction had 6 bases not matched to a gene; V was cut back by 7 bases and J by 4 bases. Germline values: CDR1 MNHEY, CDR2 SVGAGI. The CDR3 has 13 residues. CDR3 DNA sequence: TGTGCCAGCACGGGACAGACCTTCTATGGCTACACCTTC. It translates to CASTGQTFYGYTF.

The chain couples TRBV5-6 to TRBJ1-1, with TRBD1 as a possible D gene (6 bases). Germline V lookup: CDR1 SGHDT, CDR2 YYEEEE. The CDR3 is made up of 15 amino acids. V lost 0 bases to trimming and J lost 1 base, with 10 bases between them. The CDR3 reads CASSLDWTANTEAFF. CDR3 DNA sequence: TGTGCCAGCAGCTTGGACTGGACAGCGAACACTGAAGCTTTCTTT.

The V gene is TRBV7-9, the J gene TRBJ1-1; D gene unclear. The V and J ends lost 2 bases and 1 base respectively, with 8 bases between them. Germline values: CDR1 SEHNR, CDR2 FQNEAQ (reference sequence). The CDR3 length is 14 residues. The CDR3 reads CASSLILENTEAFF. The CDR3 DNA follows: TGTGCCAGCAGCTTAATACTGGAGAACACTGAAGCTTTCTTT.

The chain combines TRBV6-2 or TRBV6-3 with TRBJ2-2; the match to TRBD2 covers 9 bases. This CDR3 is built from 18 residues. V shed 2 bases, J shed 0 bases, and the junction held 7 bases outside the gene matches. Germline-derived CDR1 and CDR2 are MNHEY and SVGEGT. In nucleotides, the CDR3 is TGTGCCAGCAGTTACGTGGTCTTAGCGGGGGCGAACACCGGGGAGCTGTTTTTT. Translation gives CASSYVVLAGANTGELFF.

V and J are TRBV5-1 and TRBJ1-4; weak D call: TRBD1 (5 bases). Looked up from germline, CDR1 is SGHRS and CDR2 is YFSETQ. The CDR3 sequence is 15 residues long. The germline V and J ends were trimmed by 4 bases and 5 bases, with 15 bases remaining between them. CDR3 protein: CASSPGQGQNEKLFF. The CDR3 nucleotides are TGCGCCAGCAGCCCCGGTCAGGGTCAAAATGAAAAACTGTTTTTT.

The chain has TRBV6-6 and TRBJ1-4, with a tentative D call TRBD1 (5 bases). Germline V gives CDR1 MNHNY, CDR2 SVGAGI (reference sequence). The CDR3 spans 12 residues. Trimming stripped 5 bases from V and 13 bases from J, with 14 bases between. CDR3 residues: CASSVSVGGLFF. The CDR3, as DNA: TGTGCCAGCAGTGTGAGTGTTGGGGGACTGTTTTTT.